This record covers a single TCR beta chain. V gave up 3 bases and J gave up 4 bases; unmatched junction bases: 5. CDR3 size: 14 residues. Per the germline V gene, CDR1 is LNHDA and CDR2 is SQIVND (reference sequence). TCRdb's table, derived via immunoSEQ multiplex PCR, lists solely in-frame clones and lacks some. This table has more than 150,000 clones, 70% to 90% appearing once. These data come from a study of blood T cell repertoires in COVID-19. The source of this sequence is a man in his 70s with active or convalescent COVID-19. The chain couples TRBV19 to TRBJ2-7; TRBD2 agrees at 8 bases. What was sequenced was peripheral blood. The CDR3 loop reads CASSIREGRYEQYF. In DNA, the CDR3 is TGTGCCAGTAGTATCCGGGAGGGCCGGTACGAGCAGTACTTC.